The rows below give T cell receptor beta chains drawn from one sample of a study of shared clonotypes between healthy human individuals. The data were produced by immunoSEQ multiplex PCR, yet TCRdb's version contains in-frame clones alone and is incomplete. The table shows 600,000 to 750,000 clones, with roughly 78% occurring only once. The material sequenced was memory CD4+ T cells sorted from blood. The receptors here all came from a woman in her twenties or thirties in good health. Each CDR3 is given with its conserved first and last residue. The D gene is left open where the match is weak. Size values are once, few and many counts, or a class for expanded clones, and some rows have none.

abundance	d_gene	v_gene	j_gene	CDR3nt	CDR3aa
few	-	TRBV14	TRBJ1-2	TGTGCCAGCAGCCCCCTCGGGGTCAGGGGACGTGGCTACACCTTC	CASSPLGVRGRGYTF
-	-	TRBV5-1	TRBJ2-6	TGCGCCAGCAGCTTGTCAGGTCAGGCTTACTCTGGGGCCAACGTCCTGACTTTC	CASSLSGQAYSGANVLTF
few	-	TRBV5-1	TRBJ1-1	TGCGCCAGCAGCTACGCAAGTGGGGGGAAAATCATGAACACTGAAGCTTTCTTT	CASSYASGGKIMNTEAFF
-	-	TRBV7-9	TRBJ1-2	TGTGCCAGCAGCCCCCAGGCTGGCTACACCTTC	CASSPQAGYTF
-	TRBD2	TRBV7-2	TRBJ2-5	TGTGCCAGCTACCTAGCGGGATCGCTAGAGACCCAGTACTTC	CASYLAGSLETQYF
few	-	TRBV29-1	TRBJ1-5	TGCAGCGTCGCCACAGATAGCAATCAGCCCCAGCATTTT	CSVATDSNQPQHF
once	-	TRBV7-9	TRBJ2-3	TGTGCCAGCACCCCGGTAGGGGGAGGATCCAGTACGCAGTATTTT	CASTPVGGGSSTQYF
-	-	TRBV5-4	TRBJ2-3	TGTGCCAGCAGCTTGGGTGGGGATACGCAGTATTTT	CASSLGGDTQYF
-	-	TRBV14	TRBJ2-7	TGTGCCAGCAGCCAGGGTATTTCCTACGAGCAGTACTTC	CASSQGISYEQYF
-	TRBD2	TRBV7-9	TRBJ2-5	TGTGCCAGCAGTTTAATTCGGGAGGGAGAGACCCAGTACTTC	CASSLIREGETQYF
-	TRBD2	TRBV27	TRBJ2-5	TGTGCCAGCAGTCCCCTAGGGACTAGCGGGAGCTTGCAGACCCAGTACTTC	CASSPLGTSGSLQTQYF
-	-	TRBV5-1	TRBJ1-2	TGCGCCAGCAGCCGGACGACAAGGGACTATGGCTACACCTTC	CASSRTTRDYGYTF
many	TRBD2	TRBV25-1	TRBJ2-1	TGTGCCAGCAGTGAGCCCGGGACTAGCGAACAGCAGTTCTTC	CASSEPGTSEQQFF
-	TRBD1	TRBV7-2	TRBJ2-4	TGTGCCAGCAGCCCTGGACAGGATACCAAAAACATTCAGTACTTC	CASSPGQDTKNIQYF
-	-	TRBV2	TRBJ2-7	TGTGCCAGCAGTGAATTAGGGGGCTACGAGCAGTACTTC	CASSELGGYEQYF
-	-	TRBV7-9	TRBJ2-7	TGTGCCAGCAGCTTCAGGGGGGTCAACTACGAGCAGTACTTC	CASSFRGVNYEQYF
few	-	TRBV5-1	TRBJ1-2	TGCGCCAGCAAGGTCACAGCCTATAACTATGGCTACACCTTC	CASKVTAYNYGYTF
-	-	TRBV27	TRBJ2-2	TGTGCCAGCAGTTTACGACTACTCACCGGGGAGCTGTTTTTT	CASSLRLLTGELFF
-	-	TRBV28	TRBJ2-7	TGTGCCAGCAGCGCCCTCAGGATCAACCCCGGAGGGGAGCAGTACTTC	CASSALRINPGGEQYF
-	TRBD2	TRBV7-6	TRBJ2-3	TGTGCCAGCAGCCCTAGCGGAGCCACAGATACGCAGTATTTT	CASSPSGATDTQYF
-	-	TRBV29-1	TRBJ1-1	TGCAGCGTGGGACACCGGAACACTGAAGCTTTCTTT	CSVGHRNTEAFF
-	-	TRBV19	TRBJ1-4	TGTGCCAGTAGCGGGACGGAAGCAACTAATGAAAAACTGTTTTTT	CASSGTEATNEKLFF
-	-	TRBV30	TRBJ2-5	TGTGCCTGGAGTGGGGCAGGGAGACCGGAGACCCAGTACTTC	CAWSGAGRPETQYF
-	TRBD2	TRBV5-1	TRBJ2-2	TGCGCCAGCAGCGATGTAAGCGGGAGGCGCACCGGGGAGCTGTTTTTT	CASSDVSGRRTGELFF
-	-	TRBV5-1	TRBJ1-2	TGCGCCAGCAGGCAGACAGGCTCGCGTGGCTACACCTTC	CASRQTGSRGYTF
many	TRBD2	TRBV28	TRBJ2-7	TGTGCCAGCAGTCGCGATAGCGGGAGTACCTACGAGCAGTACTTC	CASSRDSGSTYEQYF
few	-	TRBV5-4	TRBJ1-2	TGTGCCAGCAGCGGGACTTTTAACTATGGCTACACCTTC	CASSGTFNYGYTF
-	TRBD1	TRBV12-5	TRBJ1-1	TGTGCTAGTGGTTTGAGGGCAGGGGGCGGGAAGAACACTGAAGCTTTCTTT	CASGLRAGGGKNTEAFF
-	TRBD1	TRBV5-1	TRBJ2-7	TGCGCCAGCACCTTGGGGGACAGGGATTCAAACGAGCAGTACTTC	CASTLGDRDSNEQYF
-	TRBD1	TRBV27	TRBJ1-1	TGTGCCAGCAGTCCCAGACAGGGATACGAAGCTTTCTTT	CASSPRQGYEAFF
-	-	TRBV7-2	TRBJ1-3	TGTGCCAGCAGCTTAGGGTCAAGGGGAACGGGAAACACCATATATTTT	CASSLGSRGTGNTIYF
few	-	TRBV5-1	TRBJ1-5	TGCGCCAGCAGCTTATCTGGGGCGGTGGGACAGCCCCAGCATTTT	CASSLSGAVGQPQHF
once	-	TRBV21-1	TRBJ1-1	TGTGCCAGCGGGTTGAGGACATCCCTGGGGACTGAAGCTTTCTTT	CASGLRTSLGTEAFF
-	TRBD1	TRBV18	TRBJ1-4	TGTGCCAGCTCTCCCGGGACAGGGGCTTTTAATGAAAAACTGTTTTTT	CASSPGTGAFNEKLFF
once	TRBD2	TRBV30	TRBJ2-5	TGTGCCTGGAATACAGCGGGACAAGAGACCCAGTACTTC	CAWNTAGQETQYF
-	TRBD1	TRBV5-4	TRBJ2-7	TGTGCCAGCAGTTCAGGGACCCGGGACAGCTACAACGAGCAGTACTTC	CASSSGTRDSYNEQYF
-	-	TRBV27	TRBJ1-2	TGTGCCAGCAGTTTAGACGGGCTGATTGGCTACACCTTC	CASSLDGLIGYTF
-	-	TRBV19	TRBJ2-3	TGTGCCAGTAGTATAGGTACCAGGACAGATACGCAGTATTTT	CASSIGTRTDTQYF
once	TRBD2	TRBV28	TRBJ2-3	TGTGCCAGCAGTTGGTCAGCGGGAGCGGGCACAGATACGCAGTATTTT	CASSWSAGAGTDTQYF
-	-	TRBV5-4	TRBJ1-4	TGTGCCAGCAGCTTGGCCGTGAGGGGAACTAATGAAAAACTGTTTTTT	CASSLAVRGTNEKLFF
-	TRBD2	TRBV18	TRBJ2-7	TGTGCCAGCTCACCGCCGGGACAGGGGACTAGCGGGAGCTCCTACGAGCAGTACTTC	CASSPPGQGTSGSSYEQYF
few	-	TRBV9	TRBJ2-5	TGTGCCAGCAGCGTAGGGATAGCTAGCGAAGAGACCCAGTACTTC	CASSVGIASEETQYF
-	TRBD1	TRBV7-9	TRBJ2-7	TGTGCCAGCAGCTTTCAGGGGGCGTTGTGGGACGAGCAGTACTTC	CASSFQGALWDEQYF
-	-	TRBV4-2	TRBJ2-2	TGTGCCAGCAGCCGAGGCCGCGGGGAGCTGTTTTTT	CASSRGRGELFF
-	-	TRBV11-1	TRBJ1-2	TGTGCCAGCAGCTCCAACCTCCAGGGGACTGGCTACACCTTC	CASSSNLQGTGYTF
many	-	TRBV4-2	TRBJ1-1	TGTGCCAGCAGCCAAAAGGAGGGGTGGGACACTGAAGCTTTCTTT	CASSQKEGWDTEAFF
-	-	TRBV6-5	TRBJ1-2	TGTGCCAGCAGAACCAGGTCGGATGGCTACACCTTC	CASRTRSDGYTF
-	-	TRBV2	TRBJ2-2	TGTGCCAGCAGTGATATGCGGAACACCGGGGAGCTGTTTTTT	CASSDMRNTGELFF
-	-	TRBV29-1	TRBJ1-1	TGCAGCGCTACACCGGGGAACACTGAAGCTTTCTTT	CSATPGNTEAFF
many	-	TRBV18	TRBJ1-2	TGTGCCAGCTCACCGACGGACTCCTTGAGGGGCTACACCTTC	CASSPTDSLRGYTF
-	TRBD1	TRBV18	TRBJ2-7	TGTGCCAGCTCACAATCACAGGGGGCATACGAGCAGTACTTC	CASSQSQGAYEQYF
once	-	TRBV5-1	TRBJ1-4	TGCGCCAGCAGCTCAAATAGGGGGGAAAAACTGTTTTTT	CASSSNRGEKLFF
-	TRBD1	TRBV19	TRBJ2-7	TGTGCCAGTAGTTCTGGGACAGGGGTAGAGGAGCAGTACTTC	CASSSGTGVEEQYF
many	-	TRBV18	TRBJ2-3	TGTGCCAGCTCACCGGCACCAGATACGCAGTATTTT	CASSPAPDTQYF
-	TRBD2	TRBV27	TRBJ2-1	TGTGCCAGCAGTGAGCGGGAGCACTACAATGAGCAGTTCTTC	CASSEREHYNEQFF
-	TRBD2	TRBV2	TRBJ2-1	TGTGCCAGCAGCTCCGGGACGGGGACTAGCGGGAGTGTGAATGAGCAGTTCTTC	CASSSGTGTSGSVNEQFF
-	-	TRBV4-1	TRBJ1-4	TGCGCCAGCAGCCAAGTAGGCCTAATAGCTGAAAAACTGTTTTTT	CASSQVGLIAEKLFF